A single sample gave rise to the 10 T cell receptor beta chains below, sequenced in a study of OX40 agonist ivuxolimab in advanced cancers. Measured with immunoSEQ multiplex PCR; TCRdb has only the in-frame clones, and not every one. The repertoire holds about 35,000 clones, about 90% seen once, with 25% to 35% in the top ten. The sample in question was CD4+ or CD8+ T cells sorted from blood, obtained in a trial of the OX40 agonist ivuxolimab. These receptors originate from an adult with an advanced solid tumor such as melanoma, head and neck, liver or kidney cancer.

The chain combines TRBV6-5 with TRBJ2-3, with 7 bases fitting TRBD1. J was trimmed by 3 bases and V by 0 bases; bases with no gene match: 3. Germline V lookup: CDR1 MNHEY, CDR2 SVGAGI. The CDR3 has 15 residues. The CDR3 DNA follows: TGTGCCAGCAGTTACTCGGGCAGGGGGACAGATACGCAGTATTTT. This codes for CASSYSGRGTDTQYF.

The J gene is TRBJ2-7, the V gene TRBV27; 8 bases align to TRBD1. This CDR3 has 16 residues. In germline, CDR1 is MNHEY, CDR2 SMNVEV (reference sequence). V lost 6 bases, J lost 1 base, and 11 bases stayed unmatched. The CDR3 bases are TGTGCCAGCAGCTCCGCAGGGGGCCGATTGTCCTACGAGCAGTACTTC. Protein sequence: CASSSAGGRLSYEQYF.

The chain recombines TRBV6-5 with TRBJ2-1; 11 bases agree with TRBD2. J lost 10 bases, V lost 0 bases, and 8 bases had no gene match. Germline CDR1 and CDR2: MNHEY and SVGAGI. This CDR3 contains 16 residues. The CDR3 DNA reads TGTGCCAGCAGTTACTCGGTTAGCGGGGGGGGTTGGGAGCAGTTCTTC. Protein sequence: CASSYSVSGGGWEQFF.

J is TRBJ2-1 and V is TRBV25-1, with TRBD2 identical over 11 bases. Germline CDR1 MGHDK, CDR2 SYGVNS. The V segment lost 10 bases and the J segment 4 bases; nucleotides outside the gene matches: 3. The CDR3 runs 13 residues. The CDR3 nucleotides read TGTGCCACCGGGACTAGCGGTTACAATGAGCAGTTCTTC. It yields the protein CATGTSGYNEQFF.

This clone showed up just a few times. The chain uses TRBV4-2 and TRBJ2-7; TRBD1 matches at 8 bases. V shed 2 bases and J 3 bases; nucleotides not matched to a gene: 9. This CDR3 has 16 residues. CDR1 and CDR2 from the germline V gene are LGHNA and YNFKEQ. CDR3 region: CASSQRETDRDYEQYF. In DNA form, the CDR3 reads TGTGCCAGCAGCCAAAGGGAAACGGACAGGGACTACGAGCAGTACTTC.

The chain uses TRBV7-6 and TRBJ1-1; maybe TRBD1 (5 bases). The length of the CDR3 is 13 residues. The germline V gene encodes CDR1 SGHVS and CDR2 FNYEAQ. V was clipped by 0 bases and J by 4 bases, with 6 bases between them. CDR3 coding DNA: TGTGCCAGCAGCTTAGCGGGGGTCACTGAAGCTTTCTTT. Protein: CASSLAGVTEAFF.

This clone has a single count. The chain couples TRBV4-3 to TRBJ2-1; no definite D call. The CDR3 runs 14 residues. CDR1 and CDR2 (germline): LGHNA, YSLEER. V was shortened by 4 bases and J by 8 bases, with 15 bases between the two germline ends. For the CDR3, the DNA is TGCGCCAGCAGCCCCCTAGAAGGGTCTGATGAGCAGTTCTTC. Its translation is CASSPLEGSDEQFF.

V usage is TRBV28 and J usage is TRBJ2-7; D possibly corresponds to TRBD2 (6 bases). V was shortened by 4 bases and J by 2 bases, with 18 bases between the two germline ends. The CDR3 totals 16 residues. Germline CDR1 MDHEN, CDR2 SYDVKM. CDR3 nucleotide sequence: TGTGCCAGCAGTTGGGCCCCAGGCGGGATCACCTACGAGCAGTACTTC. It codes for CASSWAPGGITYEQYF.

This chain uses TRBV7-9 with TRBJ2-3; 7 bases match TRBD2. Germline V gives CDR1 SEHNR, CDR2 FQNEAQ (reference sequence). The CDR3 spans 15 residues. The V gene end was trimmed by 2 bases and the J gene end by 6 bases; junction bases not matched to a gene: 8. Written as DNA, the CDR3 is TGTGCCAGCAGCTTAAAGGCGGGAGTGGCGGATACGCAGTATTTT. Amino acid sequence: CASSLKAGVADTQYF.

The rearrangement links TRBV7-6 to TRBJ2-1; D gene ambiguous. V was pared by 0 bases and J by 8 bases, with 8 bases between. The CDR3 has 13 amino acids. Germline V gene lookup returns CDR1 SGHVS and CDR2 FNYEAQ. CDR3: CASSLAGYDEQFF. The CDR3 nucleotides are TGTGCCAGCAGCTTAGCGGGGTACGATGAGCAGTTCTTC.